Presented here are 21 T cell receptor beta chains from one specimen sequenced in a study of CD8 T cells in ankylosing spondylitis. MiXCR, applied by TCRdb to the 5' RACE reads, yields one record per CDR3 protein. The table shows approximately 200,000 distinct CDR3 sequences, with around 13% occurring only once. Sample: blood, either unsorted or a sorted T cell fraction (not recorded which). The receptors stem from a male donor with ankylosing spondylitis or in good health (not recorded which).

The gene calls are TRBV5-1 and TRBJ2-3; D not certain. Germline V lookup: CDR1 SGHRS, CDR2 YFSETQ. Trimming left V 0 bases short and J 4 bases short, with 9 bases between. There are 14 residues in the CDR3. The CDR3 DNA sequence: TGCGCCAGCAGCTTGGAGGAGAACGCAGATACGCAGTATTTT. Translating it yields CASSLEENADTQYF.

This CDR3 reads CASSLSTGEETQYF. The DNA of the CDR3 is TGTGCCAGCAGCTTATCCACAGGGGAAGAGACCCAGTACTTC. The J gene is TRBJ2-5, the V gene TRBV5-4, with 7 bases fitting TRBD1. Trimming removed 2 bases from V and 3 bases from J; junction bases left unmatched: 4. The CDR3 has 14 residues. Germline V gene data show CDR1 as SGHNT and CDR2 as YYREEE (reference sequence).

The chain uses TRBV12-3 or TRBV12-4 and TRBJ2-7; D remains unclear. V was shortened by 3 bases and J by 6 bases, with 9 bases between the two germline ends. The CDR3 extends over 12 amino acids. The CDR3, as DNA: TGTGCCAGCAGTTTTTCAGCATTCGAGCAGTACTTC. Its translation is CASSFSAFEQYF.

This clonotype was seen at least ten times. The chain couples TRBV5-6 to TRBJ1-1; D is possibly TRBD1 (5 bases). Germline V gives CDR1 SGHDT, CDR2 YYEEEE. The CDR3 has 11 amino acids. With 6 bases removed from V and 7 bases from J, the gap between germline ends came to 10 bases. The CDR3 coding sequence is TGTGCCAGCACCCTGGGGGGTGAAGCTTTCTTT. It encodes CASTLGGEAFF.

The chain links TRBV7-9 to TRBJ2-5; D not certain. CDR1 and CDR2 from the germline V gene are SEHNR and FQNEAQ (reference sequence). The CDR3 has 15 residues. V lost 4 bases and J lost 3, with 15 bases in between. The CDR3 loop is CASSWAQGAKETQYF. CDR3 bases: TGTGCCAGCAGCTGGGCTCAAGGTGCTAAAGAGACCCAGTACTTC.

The CDR3 DNA is TGTGCCAGCAGTGAAGGGGGCAGGGGTCTGTCTGAAGCTTTCTTT. This sequence encodes CASSEGGRGLSEAFF. The V gene is TRBV6-1, the J gene TRBJ1-1; D may be TRBD1 (6 bases). The CDR3 is 15 amino acids. Germline CDR1 is MNHNS and CDR2 is SASEGT. The V end was cut by 1 base, the J end by 6 bases, with 15 bases between.

The V call is TRBV6-1, the J call TRBJ1-2; D unclear. There are 16 residues in the CDR3. V was pared by 4 bases and J by 2 bases, with 17 bases between. Germline V CDR1 and CDR2: MNHNS, SASEGT. CDR3 protein: CASSAYSGSSNYGYTF. Written as DNA, the CDR3 is TGTGCCAGCAGTGCCTACTCCGGGTCCTCCAACTATGGCTACACCTTC.

Ten or more counts support this clonotype. The J gene is TRBJ1-1, the V gene TRBV7-9, with D unclear. The V gene's germline CDR1 is SEHNR and CDR2 FQNEAQ (reference sequence). V lost 9 bases, J lost 4 bases, and 12 bases lay in between. This CDR3 region has 12 residues. CDR3 region: CASSRPGTEAFF. The CDR3 DNA is TGTGCCAGTTCGAGGCCGGGCACTGAAGCTTTCTTT.

The V call is TRBV7-9, the J call TRBJ2-7, with unresolved D. Trimming left V 3 bases short and J 2 bases short, with 11 bases between. Germline-derived CDR1 and CDR2 are SEHNR and FQNEAQ (reference sequence). The CDR3 length is 14 residues. CDR3 loop: CASSFKDLTYEQYF. The CDR3 DNA reads TGTGCCAGCAGCTTTAAAGACCTGACCTACGAGCAGTACTTC.

This clonotype was seen a handful of times. The chain employs TRBV27 and TRBJ1-5; D is perhaps TRBD1 (6 bases). The ends were cut back, 4 bases at V and 3 bases at J, with 13 bases in the middle. CDR1 is MNHEY and CDR2 is SMNVEV in the germline V gene (reference sequence). The CDR3 consists of 15 residues. The CDR3 reads CASSSTGSFNQPQHF. CDR3 in DNA: TGTGCCAGCAGTTCGACAGGATCATTCAATCAGCCCCAGCATTTT.

This clonotype was recorded a few times. This rearrangement joins TRBV29-1 to TRBJ2-7; tentative D call: TRBD1 (5 bases). This CDR3 spans 13 amino acids. With 5 bases removed from V and 0 bases from J, the gap between germline ends came to 11 bases. CDR1 and CDR2 (germline): SQVTM, ANQGSEA. In nucleotides, the CDR3 is TGCAGCGTTACAGGAAGGAGCTCCTACGAGCAGTACTTC. Its protein is CSVTGRSSYEQYF.

The chain employs TRBV30 and TRBJ2-7, with D possibly being TRBD2 (6 bases). The CDR3 extends over 14 amino acids. Germline CDR1 is GTSNPN and CDR2 is SVGIG (reference sequence). Trimming took off 0 bases at V and 5 bases at J, with 14 bases between the two ends. The CDR3 protein is CAWSVGGLVDEQYF. The DNA for the CDR3 is TGTGCCTGGAGTGTTGGAGGGCTCGTGGACGAGCAGTACTTC. Full variable domain (remainder filled in from reference TRBV30 and TRBJ2-7): SQTIHQWPATLVQPVGSPLSLECTVEGTSNPNLYWYRQAAGRGLQLLFYSVGIGQISSEVPQNLSASRPQDRQFILSSKKLLLSDSGFYLCAWSVGGLVDEQYFGPGTRLTVT.

The chain links TRBV5-6 to TRBJ2-5; no definite D call. The ends were cut back, 4 bases at V and 1 base at J, with 8 bases in the middle. CDR1 is SGHDT and CDR2 is YYEEEE in the germline V gene. The CDR3 runs to 13 residues. The CDR3 coding sequence is TGTGCCAGCAGCCTTACTTCCCAAGAGACCCAGTACTTC. Amino acids: CASSLTSQETQYF. The full variable domain, completed using reference TRBV5-6 and TRBJ2-5, is DAGVTQSPTHLIKTRGQQVTLRCSPKSGHDTVSWYQQALGQGPQFIFQYYEEEERQRGNFPDRFSGHQFPNYSSELNVNALLLGDSALYLCASSLTSQETQYFGPGTRLLVL.

The sample holds many counts of this clonotype. CDR3 sequence reads: CASKGNTEAFF. The DNA for the CDR3 is TGTGCCAGCAAGGGGAACACTGAAGCTTTCTTT. This rearrangement joins TRBV2 to TRBJ1-1; D is undetermined. CDR1 is SNHLY and CDR2 is FYNNEI in the germline V gene. This CDR3 is 11 amino acids long. Trimming shortened V by 7 bases and J by 1 base, and 4 bases separated the two germline ends.

V gene TRBV6-1 combines with J gene TRBJ2-7, with D perhaps TRBD2 (6 bases). CDR1 is MNHNS, CDR2 SASEGT, per germline. CDR3 length equals 15 residues. Trimming left V 7 bases short and J 0 bases short, with 16 bases between. The DNA of the CDR3 is TGTGCCAGCACCCCGGGACCCGGGAGCTCCTACGAGCAGTACTTC. Protein sequence: CASTPGPGSSYEQYF.

CDR3 protein: CASSGLLTEAFF. DNA for the CDR3: TGTGCCAGCAGCGGCCTTTTGACTGAAGCTTTCTTT. The rearrangement links TRBV9 to TRBJ1-1; D gene uncertain. The germline gives CDR1 SGDLS, CDR2 YYNGEE. There are 12 residues in the CDR3. V was shortened by 3 bases and J by 5 bases, with 8 bases between the two germline ends.

The chain carries TRBV20-1 and TRBJ1-2; 8 nucleotides align to TRBD1. V gave up 3 bases and J gave up 7 bases; unmatched junction bases: 10. CDR3 size: 14 residues. Looked up from germline, CDR1 is DFQATT and CDR2 is SNEGSKA (reference sequence). The CDR3 sequence is CSASRPDRGGGYTF. Written as DNA, the CDR3 is TGCAGTGCTAGTCGCCCCGACAGGGGCGGTGGCTACACCTTC.

Concerning this clonotype itself: Germline and junction disagree at one end, which may indicate a read error. The V gene is TRBV7-2, the J gene TRBJ2-1; TRBD2 aligns across 8 bases. The CDR3 has 14 amino acids. Looked up from germline, CDR1 is SGHTA and CDR2 is FQGNSA. CDR3 DNA sequence: TGTGTCAGCAGCTTAGCGGGAAGGATAGATGAGCAGTTCTTC. Amino acid sequence: CVSSLAGRIDEQFF. The full variable domain, in which reference TRBV7-2 and TRBJ2-1 provide the parts outside the CDR3, is GAGVSQSPSNKVTEKGKDVELRCDPISGHTALYWYRQSLGQGLEFLIYFQGNSAPDKSGLPSDRFSAERTGGSVSTLTIQRTQQEDSAVYLCVSSLAGRIDEQFFGPGTRLTVL.

The chain employs TRBV3-1 and TRBJ2-2, with no clear D. The CDR3 covers 17 residues. V gave up 3 bases and J gave up 3 bases, with 17 bases separating them. Looked up from germline, CDR1 is LGHDT and CDR2 is YNNKEL (reference sequence). The CDR3 DNA sequence: TGTGCCAGCAGCCAGGCCCCTCCTAGTTTCGACACCGGGGAGCTGTTTTTT. Amino acid sequence: CASSQAPPSFDTGELFF.

V is TRBV5-1 and J is TRBJ1-1; TRBD1 might be the D (6 bases). Trimming left V 1 base short and J 1 base short, with 11 bases between. The CDR3 covers 15 residues. Germline V gene lookup returns CDR1 SGHRS and CDR2 YFSETQ. Here the CDR3 reads CASSLWGARNTEAFF. CDR3 coding DNA: TGCGCCAGCAGCTTGTGGGGGGCTCGGAACACTGAAGCTTTCTTT.

There are many counts of this clonotype. The genes are TRBV12-3 or TRBV12-4 and TRBJ2-7, with D hard to call. V gave up 3 bases and J gave up 2 bases, with 8 bases separating them. The CDR3 spans 13 residues. The CDR3 coding sequence is TGTGCCAGCAGTTTGACAAGCCCCTACGAGCAGTACTTC. This encodes CASSLTSPYEQYF.